The rows below give T cell receptor beta chains drawn from one sample of a study of blood T cell repertoires in COVID-19. Data came from immunoSEQ multiplex PCR; TCRdb stores just in-frame clones and leaves some out. Of almost 500,000 clones listed, more than 85% are singletons. The specimen sequenced was PBMCs or T cells enriched from blood (not recorded which). Every receptor here comes from a woman in her sixties who had recovered from COVID-19. Both conserved end residues are part of each CDR3. Fields, in order: V gene, D gene, J gene, clone size, CDR3 DNA, CDR3 protein. The D gene is left open where the match is weak. For some rows the clone size is stated as once, few or many, or as a class when expanded; others skip it.

V gene: TRBV19; D gene: -; J gene: TRBJ2-3; clone size: -; CDR3 DNA: TGTGCCAGTAGTAGCAGGGCAGATACGCAGTATTTT; CDR3 protein: CASSSRADTQYF
V gene: TRBV3-1/TRBV3-2; D gene: -; J gene: TRBJ1-2; clone size: few; CDR3 DNA: TGTGCCAGCAGCCTACGAAAGGGGGATGGCTACACCTTC; CDR3 protein: CASSLRKGDGYTF
V gene: TRBV13; D gene: TRBD1; J gene: TRBJ1-1; clone size: -; CDR3 DNA: TGTGCCAGCAGCTTAGGGACAGGGGGGGGCACTGAAGCTTTCTTT; CDR3 protein: CASSLGTGGGTEAFF
V gene: TRBV12-3/TRBV12-4; D gene: -; J gene: TRBJ1-1; clone size: -; CDR3 DNA: TGTGCCAGCATCCGGAGAGGGACTGAAGCTTTCTTT; CDR3 protein: CASIRRGTEAFF
V gene: TRBV9; D gene: -; J gene: TRBJ2-4; clone size: -; CDR3 DNA: TGTGCCAGCAGCGCCTTCCACAGGGTCGAGGACATTCAGTACTTC; CDR3 protein: CASSAFHRVEDIQYF
V gene: TRBV29-1; D gene: -; J gene: TRBJ2-7; clone size: -; CDR3 DNA: TGCAGCGTTGCACCGGAGGGCTACGAGCAGTACTTC; CDR3 protein: CSVAPEGYEQYF
V gene: TRBV18; D gene: TRBD1; J gene: TRBJ1-6; clone size: few; CDR3 DNA: TGTGCCAGCTCACCCACCCCAGGGGGGTGGAATTCACCCCTCCACTTT; CDR3 protein: CASSPTPGGWNSPLHF
V gene: TRBV2; D gene: TRBD2; J gene: TRBJ2-2; clone size: -; CDR3 DNA: TGTGCCAGCAGTGTGTCTAGCGGGATTTCGAACACCGGGGAGCTGTTTTTT; CDR3 protein: CASSVSSGISNTGELFF
V gene: TRBV5-6; D gene: TRBD1; J gene: TRBJ1-5; clone size: -; CDR3 DNA: TGTGCCAGCAGCCCGGACAGGGGCAATCAGCCCCAGCATTTT; CDR3 protein: CASSPDRGNQPQHF
V gene: TRBV12-5; D gene: TRBD1; J gene: TRBJ2-2; clone size: -; CDR3 DNA: TGTGCTAGTGCCGGGACAGGGGGACCAAACACCGGGGAGCTGTTTTTT; CDR3 protein: CASAGTGGPNTGELFF
V gene: TRBV7-2; D gene: -; J gene: TRBJ2-1; clone size: -; CDR3 DNA: TGTGCCAGCAGCCTACAGGGTATGCATGAGCAGTTCTTC; CDR3 protein: CASSLQGMHEQFF
V gene: TRBV19; D gene: -; J gene: TRBJ1-4; clone size: -; CDR3 DNA: TGTGCCAGTAGTCGAACCGGACAGATTAGTACAACTAATGAAAAACTGTTTTTT; CDR3 protein: CASSRTGQISTTNEKLFF
V gene: TRBV27; D gene: -; J gene: TRBJ1-6; clone size: -; CDR3 DNA: TGTGCCAGCACCCCGACCGGGAGGGGGAGAAATTCACCCCTCCACTTT; CDR3 protein: CASTPTGRGRNSPLHF
V gene: TRBV24-1; D gene: -; J gene: TRBJ2-3; clone size: -; CDR3 DNA: TGTGCCACCAGTGATGGAACGACAGGCACAGATACGCAGTATTTT; CDR3 protein: CATSDGTTGTDTQYF
V gene: TRBV6-5; D gene: -; J gene: TRBJ1-2; clone size: -; CDR3 DNA: TGTGCCAGCACTCCGTTGGGGGGTTGGTATGGCTACACCTTC; CDR3 protein: CASTPLGGWYGYTF
V gene: TRBV7-9; D gene: -; J gene: TRBJ1-1; clone size: few; CDR3 DNA: TGTGCCAGCAGCTTAAGAGGCTTGGGCACTGAAGCTTTCTTT; CDR3 protein: CASSLRGLGTEAFF
V gene: TRBV12-3/TRBV12-4; D gene: -; J gene: TRBJ1-1; clone size: -; CDR3 DNA: TGTGCCAGCAGTTTTCGGTACACTGAAGCTTTCTTT; CDR3 protein: CASSFRYTEAFF
V gene: TRBV5-4; D gene: TRBD1; J gene: TRBJ2-2; clone size: few; CDR3 DNA: TGTGCCAGCAGCCGGGACAGGGATGACACCGGGGAGCTGTTTTTT; CDR3 protein: CASSRDRDDTGELFF